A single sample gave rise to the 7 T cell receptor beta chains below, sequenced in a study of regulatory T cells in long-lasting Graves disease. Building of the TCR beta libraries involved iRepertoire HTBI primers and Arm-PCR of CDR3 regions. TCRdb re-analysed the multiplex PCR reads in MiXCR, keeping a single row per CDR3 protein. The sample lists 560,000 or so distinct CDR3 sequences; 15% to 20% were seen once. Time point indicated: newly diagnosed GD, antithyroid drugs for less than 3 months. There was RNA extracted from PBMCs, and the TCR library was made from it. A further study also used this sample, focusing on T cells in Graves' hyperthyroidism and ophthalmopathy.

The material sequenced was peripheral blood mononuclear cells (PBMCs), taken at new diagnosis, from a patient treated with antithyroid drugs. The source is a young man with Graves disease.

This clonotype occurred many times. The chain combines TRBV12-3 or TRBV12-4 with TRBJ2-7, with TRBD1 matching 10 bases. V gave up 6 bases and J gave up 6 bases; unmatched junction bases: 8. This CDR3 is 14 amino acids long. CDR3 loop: CASSSGQGNREQYF. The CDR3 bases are TGTGCCAGCAGCTCGGGACAGGGGAACCGCGAGCAGTACTTC.

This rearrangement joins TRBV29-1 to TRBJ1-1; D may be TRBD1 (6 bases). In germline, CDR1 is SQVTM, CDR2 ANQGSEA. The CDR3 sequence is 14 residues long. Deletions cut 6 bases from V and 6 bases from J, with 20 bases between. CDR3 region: CSVQIQGSNAEAFF. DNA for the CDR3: TGCAGCGTCCAGATACAGGGATCTAACGCTGAAGCTTTCTTT.

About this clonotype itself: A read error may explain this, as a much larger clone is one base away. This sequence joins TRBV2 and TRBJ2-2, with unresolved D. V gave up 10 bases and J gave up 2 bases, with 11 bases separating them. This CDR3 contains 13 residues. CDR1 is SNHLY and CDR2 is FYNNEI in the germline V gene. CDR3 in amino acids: CAIFRANTGELFF. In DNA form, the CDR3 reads TGTGCCATCTTCAGAGCTAACACCGGGGAGCTGTTTTTT.

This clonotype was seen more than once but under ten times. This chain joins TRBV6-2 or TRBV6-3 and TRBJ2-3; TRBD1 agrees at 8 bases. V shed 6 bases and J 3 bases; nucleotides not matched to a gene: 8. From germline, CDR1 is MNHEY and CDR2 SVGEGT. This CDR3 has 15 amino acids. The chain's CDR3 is CASRTRGPGTDTQYF. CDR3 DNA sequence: TGTGCCAGCAGGACCAGGGGGCCGGGGACAGATACGCAGTATTTT.

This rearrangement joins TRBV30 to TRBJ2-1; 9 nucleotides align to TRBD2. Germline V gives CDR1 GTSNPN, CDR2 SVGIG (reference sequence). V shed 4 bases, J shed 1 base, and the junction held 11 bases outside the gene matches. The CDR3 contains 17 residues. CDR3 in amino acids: CAWIPGLAGASYNEQFF. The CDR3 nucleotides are TGTGCCTGGATCCCGGGGTTAGCGGGAGCTTCCTACAATGAGCAGTTCTTC.

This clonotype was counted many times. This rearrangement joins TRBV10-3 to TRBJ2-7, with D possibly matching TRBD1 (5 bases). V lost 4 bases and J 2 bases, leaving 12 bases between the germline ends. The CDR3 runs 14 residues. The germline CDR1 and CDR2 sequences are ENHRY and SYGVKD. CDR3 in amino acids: CAISGPDRAYEQYF. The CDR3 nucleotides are TGTGCCATCAGTGGTCCCGACAGAGCCTACGAGCAGTACTTC.

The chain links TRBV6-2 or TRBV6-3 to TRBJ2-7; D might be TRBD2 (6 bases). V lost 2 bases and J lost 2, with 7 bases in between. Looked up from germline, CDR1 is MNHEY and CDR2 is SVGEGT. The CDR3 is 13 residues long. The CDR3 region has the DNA TGTGCCAGCAGTTACGGCGGGACCTACGAGCAGTACTTC. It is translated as CASSYGGTYEQYF.